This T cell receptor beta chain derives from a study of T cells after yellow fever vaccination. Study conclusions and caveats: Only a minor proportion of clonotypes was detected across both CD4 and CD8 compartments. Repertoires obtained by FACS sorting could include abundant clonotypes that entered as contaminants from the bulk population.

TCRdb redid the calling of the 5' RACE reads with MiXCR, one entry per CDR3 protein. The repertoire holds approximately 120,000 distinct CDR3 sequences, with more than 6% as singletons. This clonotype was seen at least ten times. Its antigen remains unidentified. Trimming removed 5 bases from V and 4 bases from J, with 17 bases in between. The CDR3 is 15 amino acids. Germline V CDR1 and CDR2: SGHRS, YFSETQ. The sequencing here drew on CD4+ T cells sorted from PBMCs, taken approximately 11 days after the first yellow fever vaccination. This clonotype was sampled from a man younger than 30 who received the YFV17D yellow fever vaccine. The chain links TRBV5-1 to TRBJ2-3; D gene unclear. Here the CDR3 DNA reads TGCGCCAGCAGTTCAAACCCCTCAAGGGCAGATACGCAGTATTTT. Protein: CASSSNPSRADTQYF.